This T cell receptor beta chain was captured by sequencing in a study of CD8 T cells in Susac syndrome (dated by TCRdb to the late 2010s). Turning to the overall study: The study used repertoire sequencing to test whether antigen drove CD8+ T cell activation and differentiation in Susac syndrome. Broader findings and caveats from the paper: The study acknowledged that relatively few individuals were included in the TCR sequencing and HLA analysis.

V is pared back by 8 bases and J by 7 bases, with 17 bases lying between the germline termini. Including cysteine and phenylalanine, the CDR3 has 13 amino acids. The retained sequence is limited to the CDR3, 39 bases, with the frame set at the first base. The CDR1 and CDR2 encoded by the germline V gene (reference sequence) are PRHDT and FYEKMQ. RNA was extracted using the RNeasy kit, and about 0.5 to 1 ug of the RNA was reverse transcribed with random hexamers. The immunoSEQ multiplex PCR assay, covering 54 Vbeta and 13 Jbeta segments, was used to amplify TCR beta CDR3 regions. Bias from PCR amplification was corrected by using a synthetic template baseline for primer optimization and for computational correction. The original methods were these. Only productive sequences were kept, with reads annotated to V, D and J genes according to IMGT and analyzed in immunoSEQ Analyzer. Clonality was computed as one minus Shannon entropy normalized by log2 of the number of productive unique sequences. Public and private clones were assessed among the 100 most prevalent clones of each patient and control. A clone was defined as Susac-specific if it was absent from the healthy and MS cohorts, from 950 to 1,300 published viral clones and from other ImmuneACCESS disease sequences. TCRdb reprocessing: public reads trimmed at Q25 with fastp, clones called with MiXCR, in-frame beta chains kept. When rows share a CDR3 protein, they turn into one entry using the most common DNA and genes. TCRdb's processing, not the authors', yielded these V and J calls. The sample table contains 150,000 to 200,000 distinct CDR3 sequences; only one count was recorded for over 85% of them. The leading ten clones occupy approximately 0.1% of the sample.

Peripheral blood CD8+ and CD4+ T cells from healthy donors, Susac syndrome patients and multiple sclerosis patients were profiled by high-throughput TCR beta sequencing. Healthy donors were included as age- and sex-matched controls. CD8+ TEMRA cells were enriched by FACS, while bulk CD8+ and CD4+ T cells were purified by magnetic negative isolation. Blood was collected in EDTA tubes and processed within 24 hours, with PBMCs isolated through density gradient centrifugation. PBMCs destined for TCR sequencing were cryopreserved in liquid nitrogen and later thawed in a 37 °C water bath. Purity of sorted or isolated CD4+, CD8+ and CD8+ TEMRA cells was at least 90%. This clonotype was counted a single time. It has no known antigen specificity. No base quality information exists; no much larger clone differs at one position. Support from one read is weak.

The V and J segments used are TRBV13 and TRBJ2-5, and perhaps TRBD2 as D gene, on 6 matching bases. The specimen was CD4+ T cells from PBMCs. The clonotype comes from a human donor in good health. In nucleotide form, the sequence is TGTGCCAGCCTCGGGACTTCCTTTGGGACCCAGTACTTC. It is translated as CASLGTSFGTQYF.